The rows below give T cell receptor beta chains drawn from one sample of a study of T-cell reconstitution after alpha-beta-depleted transplantation in children. TCRdb reanalysed the PCR reads using MiXCR and keeps one entry per CDR3 protein. Of around 300,000 distinct CDR3 sequences listed, around a tenth are singletons. The source material was peripheral blood, sampled 180 days after TCRalphabeta/CD19-depleted stem cell transplant. The receptors here all came from a male patient aged 2 to 9 who had a stem cell transplant for chronic granulomatous disease, so the T cells may come from the graft donor. Both conserved end residues are part of each CDR3. The D gene is left open where the match is weak. The size entry is marked missing in some rows and otherwise reads once, few, many or a size class.

D: -; V: TRBV5-1; J: TRBJ2-1; size: many; DNA: TGCGCCAGCAGGTGGGACTTCAGCTCCTACAATGAGCAGTTCTTC; CDR3: CASRWDFSSYNEQFF
D: -; V: TRBV6-2/TRBV6-3; J: TRBJ1-1; size: many; DNA: TGTGCCACCACCAGGAACATGAACACTGAAGCTTTCTTT; CDR3: CATTRNMNTEAFF
D: -; V: TRBV7-9; J: TRBJ2-2; size: many; DNA: TGTGCCAGCAGCTCGGACAGTCAGAACACCGGGGAGCTGTTTTTT; CDR3: CASSSDSQNTGELFF
D: -; V: TRBV29-1; J: TRBJ2-3; size: many; DNA: TGCAGCGTCGTGACTGGCGATACGCAGTATTTT; CDR3: CSVVTGDTQYF
D: TRBD1; V: TRBV5-1; J: TRBJ2-1; size: many; DNA: TGCGCCAGCAGTTCTTTAAGACAGGGGGCGTACAATGAGCAGTTCTTC; CDR3: CASSSLRQGAYNEQFF
D: TRBD1; V: TRBV7-3; J: TRBJ1-5; size: many; DNA: TGTGCCAGCAGCTTAAAAGGGGGCAGTCAGCCCCAGCATTTT; CDR3: CASSLKGGSQPQHF
D: -; V: TRBV18; J: TRBJ1-6; size: many; DNA: TGTGCCAGCTCACCAGGGGAGGGCCATTCACCCCTCCACTTT; CDR3: CASSPGEGHSPLHF
D: TRBD2; V: TRBV29-1; J: TRBJ2-1; size: many; DNA: TGCAGCGAAACAAGAAGCGGGAGTGTTTTAGGGGAGCAGTTCTTC; CDR3: CSETRSGSVLGEQFF
D: -; V: TRBV12-3/TRBV12-4; J: TRBJ1-5; size: many; DNA: TGTGCCAGCACCCTGGGGGGGTCCAATCAGCCCCAGCATTTT; CDR3: CASTLGGSNQPQHF
D: TRBD1; V: TRBV5-6; J: TRBJ2-2; size: many; DNA: TGTGCCAGCAGCTTTGGACAGGGGGAGTTGGAGCTGTTTTTT; CDR3: CASSFGQGELELFF
D: -; V: TRBV7-2; J: TRBJ1-5; size: many; DNA: TGTGCCAGCAGGGCCGCGGGCAGCCTTTGGCCCCAGCATTTT; CDR3: CASRAAGSLWPQHF
D: -; V: TRBV16; J: TRBJ2-1; size: many; DNA: TGTGCCAGCAGCGGAGGTAGGGGGATGAGGAATGAGCAGTTCTTC; CDR3: CASSGGRGMRNEQFF
D: TRBD2; V: TRBV9; J: TRBJ2-4; size: many; DNA: TGTGCCAGCAGCCTTAGCGGGAGTGCCAAAAACATTCAGTACTTC; CDR3: CASSLSGSAKNIQYF
D: -; V: TRBV4-3; J: TRBJ1-2; size: many; DNA: TGCGCCAGCAGCCAAGGTTCGACAGAGGACTATGGCTACACCTTC; CDR3: CASSQGSTEDYGYTF
D: -; V: TRBV18; J: TRBJ2-7; size: many; DNA: TGTGCCAGCTCCCATGGCAGGAGAGATTACGAGCAGTACTTC; CDR3: CASSHGRRDYEQYF
D: -; V: TRBV5-1; J: TRBJ1-5; size: many; DNA: TGCGCCAGCAGCCCAGGATCAAGGTCTATGGAGCCCCAGCATTTT; CDR3: CASSPGSRSMEPQHF
D: -; V: TRBV20-1; J: TRBJ1-3; size: many; DNA: TGCAGTGCTACTGAGAAGAGGCAGGGGCTTTCTGGAAACACCATATATTTT; CDR3: CSATEKRQGLSGNTIYF
D: TRBD2; V: TRBV7-3; J: TRBJ2-6; size: few; DNA: TGTGCCAGCAGTCACGGGGGGGGCTCTGGGGCCAACGTCCTGACTTTC; CDR3: CASSHGGGSGANVLTF
D: TRBD1; V: TRBV4-3; J: TRBJ2-3; size: many; DNA: TGCGCCAGCAGCTTCACAGGGGGAGACCACGATACGCAGTATTTT; CDR3: CASSFTGGDHDTQYF
D: -; V: TRBV12-3/TRBV12-4; J: TRBJ2-4; size: many; DNA: TGTGCCAGCACCTTGCAGGCAGGGTATGAACAGTACTTC; CDR3: CASTLQAGYEQYF
D: -; V: TRBV7-8; J: TRBJ1-2; size: -; DNA: TGTGCCAGCAGCTTAGCAGGGGGTGGGGGGGGAGGAGGCTACACCTTC; CDR3: CASSLAGGGGGGGYTF